Listed below are T cell receptor beta chains from one sample, sequenced in a study of cytomegalovirus exposure and HLA in healthy donors. Profiling relied on immunoSEQ multiplex PCR, and the TCRdb table lists in-frame clones only, not all of them. Among a few hundred thousand clones listed, 77% were seen once. Sample: PBMCs. These receptors were taken from a woman aged 55-69 years in good health and CMV-seropositive. Both conserved end residues are part of each CDR3. The D gene is left open where the match is weak. Size is omitted from some rows. Given values are once, few, many or a class for expanded clones.

d_call	v_call	j_call	clone_size	cdr3_aa	cdr3_nt
TRBD1	TRBV11-2	TRBJ2-2	few	CASSPNRGSGTGELFF	TGTGCCAGCAGCCCTAACAGGGGGTCTGGCACCGGGGAGCTGTTTTTT
.	TRBV28	TRBJ2-7	.	CASSFRGTTTYEQYF	TGTGCCAGCAGTTTTAGGGGGACTACCACCTACGAGCAGTACTTC
TRBD1	TRBV7-9	TRBJ2-2	.	CASSLQGVNTGELFF	TGTGCCAGCAGCTTACAGGGGGTGAACACCGGGGAGCTGTTTTTT
TRBD2	TRBV19	TRBJ2-1	.	CASSPYFSPLAGRMDNEQFF	TGTGCCAGTAGTCCATACTTCTCACCCCTAGCGGGACGGATGGACAATGAGCAGTTCTTC
.	TRBV5-1	TRBJ2-2	.	CASSLNGGVDTGELFF	TGCGCCAGCAGCTTGAACGGCGGGGTGGACACCGGGGAGCTGTTTTTT
TRBD2	TRBV29-1	TRBJ2-6	.	CSVGGGGANVLTF	TGCAGCGTCGGCGGGGGTGGGGCCAACGTCCTGACTTTC
.	TRBV7-6	TRBJ1-6	.	CASSSSITNSPLHF	TGTGCCAGCAGCTCGAGCATTACGAATTCACCCCTCCACTTT
TRBD1	TRBV19	TRBJ1-2	.	CASSLSGTGNIYGYTF	TGTGCCAGTAGTCTCTCCGGGACAGGGAATATCTATGGCTACACCTTC
TRBD2	TRBV15	TRBJ2-3	few	CATSKRLAGGTDTQYF	TGTGCCACCAGCAAAAGACTAGCGGGGGGCACAGATACGCAGTATTTT
.	TRBV5-6	TRBJ2-5	.	CASSMPGAVTQYF	TGTGCCAGCAGCATGCCAGGGGCGGTGACCCAGTACTTC
TRBD2	TRBV10-3	TRBJ2-7	.	CAISESGGRARMYEQYF	TGTGCCATCAGTGAGTCGGGCGGGAGGGCCAGAATGTACGAGCAGTACTTC
TRBD1	TRBV10-3	TRBJ2-2	few	CAINDRGRDTGELFF	TGTGCCATCAACGACAGGGGGCGCGACACCGGGGAGCTGTTTTTT
TRBD2	TRBV6-4	TRBJ2-1	.	CASRRTSGVSNEQFF	TGTGCCAGCAGACGGACTAGCGGGGTTAGTAATGAGCAGTTCTTC
.	TRBV5-6	TRBJ1-4	few	CASSSQPPYRSNEKLFF	TGTGCCAGCAGCTCCCAACCTCCTTACAGGTCGAATGAAAAACTGTTTTTT
.	TRBV29-1	TRBJ1-5	few	CSVGGQGDQPQHF	TGCAGCGTTGGGGGCCAAGGGGATCAGCCCCAGCATTTT
TRBD2	TRBV7-2	TRBJ2-1	.	CASSPGGSSYNEQFF	TGTGCCAGCAGCCCCGGGGGGAGCTCCTACAATGAGCAGTTCTTC
TRBD2	TRBV7-2	TRBJ2-5	.	CASAGLAVGETQYF	TGTGCCAGCGCGGGGCTAGCGGTCGGAGAGACCCAGTACTTC
.	TRBV5-1	TRBJ1-1	.	CASSLGTGYGTEAFF	TGCGCCAGCAGCTTGGGTACAGGGTATGGCACTGAAGCTTTCTTT
.	TRBV5-1	TRBJ2-3	.	CASSLNFLTDTQYF	TGCGCCAGCAGCTTGAACTTTCTCACAGATACGCAGTATTTT
.	TRBV5-1	TRBJ2-3	.	CASSLGVVVTDTQYF	TGCGCCAGCAGCTTGGGAGTAGTAGTCACAGATACGCAGTATTTT
TRBD1	TRBV2	TRBJ1-1	.	CATRPGTGVGKAFF	TGTGCCACCAGGCCCGGGACAGGGGTTGGTAAAGCTTTCTTT
.	TRBV5-5	TRBJ1-1	few	CASSLVPGWNTEAFF	TGTGCCAGCAGCTTGGTGCCAGGGTGGAACACTGAAGCTTTCTTT
TRBD2	TRBV7-8	TRBJ2-1	once	CASSSVAGGPYNEQFF	TGTGCCAGCAGTTCAGTAGCGGGAGGCCCCTACAATGAGCAGTTCTTC
TRBD1	TRBV10-3	TRBJ2-1	.	CAITAGTGRRGEQFF	TGTGCCATCACGGCGGGGACAGGAAGGAGGGGTGAGCAGTTCTTC
.	TRBV11-2	TRBJ2-7	.	CASSLDRGAGSYEQYF	TGTGCCAGCAGCTTAGATCGGGGGGCCGGGTCCTACGAGCAGTACTTC
TRBD2	TRBV5-4	TRBJ2-7	.	CASSPPGGEQYF	TGTGCCAGCAGCCCACCGGGGGGCGAGCAGTACTTC
.	TRBV30	TRBJ2-4	once	CAWSKTGIGNIQYF	TGTGCCTGGAGTAAGACCGGGATCGGAAACATTCAGTACTTC
.	TRBV18	TRBJ2-7	.	CASSTRTGPIHEQYF	TGTGCCAGCTCAACGAGAACAGGGCCCATACACGAGCAGTACTTC
TRBD2	TRBV4-2	TRBJ2-5	.	CASSQDLPLAGAWETQYF	TGTGCCAGCAGCCAAGATCTCCCTCTAGCGGGAGCCTGGGAGACCCAGTACTTC
TRBD1	TRBV6-4	TRBJ2-1	.	CASSGRQGDNEQFF	TGTGCCAGCAGTGGACGACAGGGGGACAATGAGCAGTTCTTC
.	TRBV28	TRBJ1-2	.	CASSLGADYYGYTF	TGTGCCAGCAGTTTAGGGGCCGACTACTATGGCTACACCTTC
.	TRBV30	TRBJ1-4	.	CAWSPGVNNEKLFF	TGTGCCTGGAGCCCCGGGGTGAATAATGAAAAACTGTTTTTT
.	TRBV5-1	TRBJ1-1	.	CASSQDRNTEAFF	TGCGCCAGCAGCCAGGACAGGAACACTGAAGCTTTCTTT
.	TRBV6-1	TRBJ1-2	.	CASSEGGAHRYGYTF	TGTGCCAGCAGTGAGGGGGGGGCGCATCGGTATGGCTACACCTTC
.	TRBV10-3	TRBJ2-7	.	CATGRGAETPYEQYF	TGTGCCACCGGGCGTGGGGCGGAAACCCCCTACGAGCAGTACTTC
.	TRBV27	TRBJ2-3	.	CASSLSRGDTQYF	TGTGCCAGCAGTTTATCCAGGGGAGATACGCAGTATTTT
TRBD1	TRBV10-2	TRBJ2-7	.	CASSDTGGSTYEQYF	TGCGCCAGCAGTGATACAGGGGGAAGTACTTACGAGCAGTACTTC
.	TRBV5-6	TRBJ2-5	.	CASSLGVWETQYF	TGTGCCAGCAGCTTAGGGGTTTGGGAGACCCAGTACTTC
.	TRBV6-9	TRBJ2-7	.	CASSYLQGVYEQYF	TGTGCCAGCAGTTATTTACAGGGTGTCTACGAGCAGTACTTC
TRBD2	TRBV9	TRBJ2-1	once	CASSMRTSGGAYNEQFF	TGTGCCAGCAGCATGAGAACTAGCGGGGGGGCCTACAATGAGCAGTTCTTC
TRBD1	TRBV30	TRBJ1-2	.	CAWRKTGGANYGYTF	TGTGCCTGGAGAAAAACAGGGGGAGCTAACTATGGCTACACCTTC
.	TRBV10-2	TRBJ1-1	.	CASVPGRTEAFF	TGCGCCAGCGTACCGGGGAGAACTGAAGCTTTCTTT
TRBD1	TRBV19	TRBJ1-1	.	CASSIYRTGGITKAFF	TGTGCCAGTAGTATCTACCGGACAGGGGGGATCACTAAGGCTTTCTTT
.	TRBV2	TRBJ1-1	.	CASNRQQGFGTEAFF	TGTGCCAGCAACAGACAACAGGGCTTCGGGACTGAAGCTTTCTTT
TRBD2	TRBV5-1	TRBJ2-3	.	CASSLARASGSSDTQYF	TGCGCCAGCAGCTTGGCCAGGGCTAGCGGGAGTTCAGATACGCAGTATTTT
TRBD1	TRBV6-1	TRBJ2-7	.	CASRDSGYEQYF	TGTGCCAGCCGGGACAGTGGCTACGAGCAGTACTTC
.	TRBV27	TRBJ2-7	.	CASSFYSRGYEQYF	TGTGCCAGCAGTTTTTACAGTAGGGGCTACGAGCAGTACTTC
TRBD1	TRBV5-5	TRBJ1-1	.	CASSPWDRRNTEAFF	TGTGCCAGCAGCCCTTGGGACAGGCGGAACACTGAAGCTTTCTTT
.	TRBV2	TRBJ2-1	.	CASSSWGQGSIAYNEQFF	TGTGCCAGCAGTTCCTGGGGGCAGGGTAGTATCGCCTACAATGAGCAGTTCTTC
TRBD1	TRBV18	TRBJ1-1	.	CASSPTGATMNTEAFF	TGTGCCAGCTCACCGACAGGGGCGACAATGAACACTGAAGCTTTCTTT
TRBD1	TRBV11-2	TRBJ1-6	.	CASSAESGTGGSPLHF	TGTGCCAGCAGCGCTGAATCCGGGACAGGGGGCTCACCCCTCCACTTT
TRBD2	TRBV11-2	TRBJ2-7	few	CASSFRRETLYEQYF	TGTGCCAGCAGCTTTCGGCGGGAGACCCTCTACGAGCAGTACTTC
.	TRBV5-4	TRBJ2-5	once	CASSLAQSSQGETQYF	TGTGCCAGCAGCTTGGCCCAGTCTAGCCAGGGGGAGACCCAGTACTTC
TRBD1	TRBV19	TRBJ1-5	.	CASSPDRDRARNQPQHF	TGTGCCAGTAGTCCCGACCGGGACAGGGCGCGCAATCAGCCCCAGCATTTT
.	TRBV6-4	TRBJ1-3	.	CATSAVLEENTIYF	TGTGCCACCTCAGCGGTTCTCGAGGAGAACACCATATATTTT
.	TRBV21-1	TRBJ1-4	few	CASSKAGTRGLNEKLFF	TGTGCCAGCAGCAAAGCCGGGACGAGGGGGCTTAATGAAAAACTGTTTTTT
.	TRBV2	TRBJ1-4	.	CASRDSNNEKLFF	TGTGCCAGCAGGGACAGTAATAATGAAAAACTGTTTTTT